This TCR beta chain was documented in a study of T cells after yellow fever vaccination. The wider study: Fractions of low cell number were prepared using SMART-Seq v4 Ultra Low Input.

Study findings and constraints: Booster sampling recovered most clones from primary vaccination (about 97% CD4, approximately 90% CD8). Some clonotypes were seen in both the CD4 and the CD8 compartments. These made up a small share and likely arose from convergent recombination.

This clonotype was picked up a small number of times. Its specificity is unknown. 5'RACE template switching generated TCR cDNA, adding a universal primer site and UMIs. TCRdb reprocessed the 5' RACE reads with MiXCR, giving one entry per CDR3 protein. The table has roughly 150,000 distinct CDR3 sequences, almost 7% seen once; the top ten hold approximately 2.4%. This CDR3 has 18 residues. With 0 bases clipped from V and 1 base from J, the junction kept 5 bases outside the gene matches. Germline lookup yields CDR1 MNHEY and CDR2 SVGEGT. This rearrangement joins TRBV6-2 or TRBV6-3 to TRBJ2-2, with TRBD2 identical over 10 bases. The sequence was obtained from a man aged 18 to 29 who received the YFV17D yellow fever vaccine. The specimen was CD4+ T cells sorted from PBMCs, collected 4 to 6 days after the first yellow fever vaccination. CDR3 DNA sequence: TGTGCCAGCAGTTACTCGATTAGCGGGGGGCTGAACACCGGGGAGCTGTTTTTT. Protein product: CASSYSISGGLNTGELFF.